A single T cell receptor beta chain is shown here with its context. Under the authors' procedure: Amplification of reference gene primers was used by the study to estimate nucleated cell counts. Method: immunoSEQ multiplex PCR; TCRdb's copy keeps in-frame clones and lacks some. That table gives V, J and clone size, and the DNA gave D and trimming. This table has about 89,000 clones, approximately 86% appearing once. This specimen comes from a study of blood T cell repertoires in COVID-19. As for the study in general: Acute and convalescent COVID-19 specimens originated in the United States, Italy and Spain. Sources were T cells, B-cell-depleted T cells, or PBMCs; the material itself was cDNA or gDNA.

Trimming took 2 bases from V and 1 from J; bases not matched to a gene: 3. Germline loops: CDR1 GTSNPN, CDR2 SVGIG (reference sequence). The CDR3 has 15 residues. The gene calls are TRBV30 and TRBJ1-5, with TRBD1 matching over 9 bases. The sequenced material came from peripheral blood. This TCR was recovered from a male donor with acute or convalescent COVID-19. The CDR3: CAWSSDRGSNQPQHF. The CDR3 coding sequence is TGTGCCTGGAGTAGCGACAGGGGGAGCAATCAGCCCCAGCATTTT.